These 30 T cell receptor beta chains originate from one sample sequenced in a study of cytomegalovirus exposure and HLA in healthy donors. The primer mix had 60 Vbeta and 13 Jbeta primers. Clones were read by immunoSEQ multiplex PCR, and TCRdb kept only the in-frame ones, dropping some. The profile covers more than 65,000 clones, with about 68% appearing a single time and around 6.9% taken by the ten largest. The specimen was PBMCs. The receptors were gathered from a woman aged 50 to 65 in good health and CMV-seropositive.

The rearrangement uses TRBV6-5 and TRBJ2-7, with 7 bases lining up with TRBD1. The germline V gene encodes CDR1 MNHEY and CDR2 SVGAGI. The CDR3 totals 12 residues. Unmatched junction bases numbered 7, after V lost 7 bases and J lost 7 bases. The CDR3, as DNA: TGTGCCAGCACATCGACAGGGCGTGAGCAGTACGTC. It is translated as CASTSTGREQYV.

In this sample, this clone turned up once. The genes are TRBV6-1 and TRBJ2-3, with D possibly matching TRBD2 (5 bases). CDR3 length: 12 amino acids. Germline CDR1 and CDR2: MNHNS and SASEGT. The V end lost 6 bases, the J end lost 4 bases, and 8 bases lay between the germline ends. The CDR3 sequence is CASSELADTQYF. CDR3 in DNA: TGTGCCAGCAGCGAACTAGCAGATACGCAGTATTTT.

V and J are TRBV5-1 and TRBJ1-6, with unresolved D. Germline V gene sequence: CDR1 SGHRS, CDR2 YFSETQ. Trimming pared 0 bases from V and 7 bases from J, leaving 11 bases between. The CDR3 sequence is 15 residues long. CDR3 coding DNA: TGCGCCAGCAGCTTGGCCTATGGGGAGAATTCACCCCTCCACTTT. It is translated as CASSLAYGENSPLHF.

This clone was picked up one time. The CDR3 DNA is TGTGCCAGTAGTAGCTTCCGACAGGCGGATGGTTCACCCCTCCACTTT. Translating gives CASSSFRQADGSPLHF. The V and J genes are TRBV19 and TRBJ1-6, with a weak D call TRBD1 (6 bases). From germline, CDR1 is LNHDA and CDR2 SQIVND (reference sequence). Trimming took 4 bases from V and 9 from J, leaving 19 bases between them. The CDR3 is 16 residues long.

This clone was counted only a few times. The chain has TRBV9 and TRBJ2-5; tentative D call: TRBD2 (7 bases). This CDR3 is built from 16 residues. Per the germline V gene, CDR1 is SGDLS and CDR2 is YYNGEE. Trimming shortened V by 1 base and J by 3 bases, and 16 bases separated the two germline ends. The CDR3 spells CASSVSVGGAEETQYF. The DNA for the CDR3 is TGTGCCAGCAGCGTATCGGTAGGGGGGGCGGAAGAGACCCAGTACTTC.

V gene TRBV6-1 combines with J gene TRBJ2-4; D call uncertain. This CDR3 is built from 17 residues. Germline V gene lookup returns CDR1 MNHNS and CDR2 SASEGT. V lost 3 bases to trimming and J lost 0 bases, with 15 bases between them. The CDR3 DNA sequence: TGTGCCAGCAGTGACGGTGCCAGCGAACTAGCCAAAAACATTCAGTACTTC. This codes for CASSDGASELAKNIQYF.

The table lists this clone with a count of one. V gene TRBV9 combines with J gene TRBJ1-1; 7 bases are shared with TRBD1. Germline values: CDR1 SGDLS, CDR2 YYNGEE. There are 14 residues in the CDR3. V trimming: 4 bases; J trimming: 4 bases; junction bases outside the gene matches: 7. CDR3 DNA: TGTGCCAGCAGCTCGACAGGGCCGAGCACTGAAGCTTTCTTT. This sequence encodes CASSSTGPSTEAFF. Using reference TRBV9 and TRBJ1-1 for the parts outside the CDR3, the full variable domain is DSGVTQTPKHLITATGQRVTLRCSPRSGDLSVYWYQQSLDQGLQFLIQYYNGEERAKGNILERFSAQQFPDLHSELNLSSLELGDSALYFCASSSTGPSTEAFFGQGTRLTVV.

The chain employs TRBV30 and TRBJ2-5, with D perhaps matching TRBD1 (5 bases). Deletions cut 2 bases from V and 2 bases from J, with 12 bases between. CDR1 and CDR2 from the germline V gene are GTSNPN and SVGIG (reference sequence). The CDR3 spans 14 residues. CDR3 loop: CAWSRSGAQETQYF. The CDR3 bases are TGTGCCTGGAGTAGGTCTGGGGCGCAAGAGACCCAGTACTTC.

About this clone: Other nucleotide sequences in the sample specify the same CDR3. CDR3 DNA sequence: TGTGCCAGCAGTTCCCTCCTTAATGGACTAGCGGGGGGGGAGACCCAGTACTTC. It yields the protein CASSSLLNGLAGGETQYF. This chain joins TRBV27 and TRBJ2-5; TRBD2 agrees at 15 bases. This CDR3 is built from 18 residues. Germline-derived CDR1 and CDR2 are MNHEY and SMNVEV (reference sequence). Trimming took 4 bases from V and 5 from J; bases not matched to a gene: 11.

The V call is TRBV19, the J call TRBJ1-2; D unclear. This CDR3 comprises 15 residues. V was pared by 3 bases and J by 4 bases, with 15 bases between. CDR1 and CDR2 (germline): LNHDA, SQIVND (reference sequence). This CDR3 reads CASSILRDGGYGYTF. DNA of the CDR3: TGTGCCAGTAGTATCCTCCGGGATGGTGGCTATGGCTACACCTTC.

The chain is built from TRBV11-2 and TRBJ2-5; 7 nucleotides match TRBD2. The CDR3 length is 15 residues. Germline CDR1 reads SGHAT; CDR2 reads FQNNGV. V lost 6 bases to trimming and J lost 2 bases; unmatched junction nucleotides: 9. The CDR3 region has the DNA TGTGCCAGCAGAACAATTCAGGGAGGGCAAGAGACCCAGTACTTC. Translating gives CASRTIQGGQETQYF.

The V and J genes are TRBV19 and TRBJ2-5; no firm D call. The CDR3 has 14 residues. CDR1 LNHDA and CDR2 SQIVND come from the germline V gene (reference sequence). V lost 1 base, J lost 5 bases, and 11 bases lay in between. In DNA form, the CDR3 reads TGTGCCAGTAGTATAGGGGCAGGAATGGAGACCCAGTACTTC. Translation gives CASSIGAGMETQYF.

CDR3 amino acids: CASSLGGTSGGETQYF. The CDR3 DNA sequence: TGTGCCAGCAGCTTAGGCGGGACTAGCGGGGGTGAGACCCAGTACTTC. The chain carries TRBV7-8 and TRBJ2-5; 14 bases line up with TRBD2. V was clipped by 1 base and J by 5 bases; unmatched bases: 3. CDR3 size: 16 residues. Germline CDR1 reads SGHVS; CDR2 reads FQNEAQ. Based on the CDR3 plus reference TRBV7-8 and TRBJ2-5, the full variable domain is GAGVSQSPRYKVAKRGQDVALRCDPISGHVSLFWYQQALGQGPEFLTYFQNEAQLDKSGLPSDRFFAERPEGSVSTLKIQRTQQEDSAVYLCASSLGGTSGGETQYFGPGTRLLVL.

This clone was observed a few times. The V gene is TRBV6-1, the J gene TRBJ1-5; D gene uncertain. Trimming shortened V by 6 bases and J by 4 bases, and 16 bases separated the two germline ends. The germline CDR1 and CDR2 sequences are MNHNS and SASEGT. The CDR3 is 15 amino acids. The CDR3 is CASSPYGSANQPQHF. The CDR3 DNA is TGTGCCAGCAGCCCCTACGGTAGTGCAAATCAGCCCCAGCATTTT.

The chain joins TRBV5-5 to TRBJ2-2; D may be TRBD2 (6 bases). Between the trimmed V and J ends, which lost 2 bases and 6 bases, there was a span of 17 bases. This CDR3 is 16 amino acids long. From germline, CDR1 is SGHKS and CDR2 YYEKEE (reference sequence). The CDR3 DNA follows: TGTGCCAGCAGCTTCTCCGGGACTTATCAGGCCGGGGAGCTGTTTTTT. This gives the protein CASSFSGTYQAGELFF. The whole variable domain, filled in from reference TRBV5-5 and TRBJ2-2, reads DAGVTQSPTHLIKTRGQQVTLRCSPISGHKSVSWYQQVLGQGPQFIFQYYEKEERGRGNFPDRFSARQFPNYSSELNVNALLLGDSALYLCASSFSGTYQAGELFFGEGSRLTVL.

This sequence joins TRBV7-6 and TRBJ1-1; D may be TRBD1 (5 bases). Germline V gene sequence: CDR1 SGHVS, CDR2 FNYEAQ. V lost 2 bases and J lost 5, with 18 bases in between. This CDR3 comprises 16 residues. The CDR3 here is CASSLSPLQGRTEAFF. The CDR3 bases are TGTGCCAGCAGCTTAAGTCCTCTCCAGGGAAGAACTGAAGCTTTCTTT.

V usage is TRBV14 and J usage is TRBJ2-5; perhaps TRBD1 as D (5 bases). This CDR3 spans 15 amino acids. Germline V gene sequence: CDR1 SGHDN, CDR2 FVKESK. V lost 2 bases, J lost 5 bases, and 15 bases lay in between. This CDR3 reads CASSQLGQFGETQYF. The CDR3 DNA reads as TGTGCCAGCAGCCAACTGGGGCAGTTCGGGGAGACCCAGTACTTC.

The chain employs TRBV15 and TRBJ1-4; 7 positions match TRBD1. The ends lost 1 base at V and 5 bases at J; junction bases unmatched: 10. The germline V gene encodes CDR1 LNHNV and CDR2 YYDKDF (reference sequence). The CDR3 spans 17 residues. The CDR3 nucleotides are TGTGCCACCAGCAGAGTAATAGGGGGCCCATTCAATGAAAAACTGTTTTTT. Protein product: CATSRVIGGPFNEKLFF.

The V call is TRBV4-1, the J call TRBJ2-2; no firm D call. The CDR3 contains 12 residues. V dropped 2 bases and J dropped 6 bases, with 4 bases sitting between them. The germline V gene encodes CDR1 MGHRA and CDR2 YSYEKL. The CDR3 DNA sequence: TGCGCCAGCAGCCAACGAGCCGGGGAGCTGTTTTTT. It yields the protein CASSQRAGELFF.

The V and J genes are TRBV4-1 and TRBJ1-1; a weak D match, TRBD1 (6 bases). The germline V and J ends were trimmed by 2 bases and 1 base, with 14 bases remaining between them. This CDR3 region has 16 residues. CDR1 and CDR2 (germline): MGHRA, YSYEKL. The CDR3 protein is CASSQKRGGQNTEAFF. Here the CDR3 DNA reads TGCGCCAGCAGCCAAAAAAGGGGGGGTCAGAACACTGAAGCTTTCTTT.

On this clone: The same CDR3 also results from other DNA sequences found in this sample. The J gene is TRBJ2-3, the V gene TRBV19; TRBD2 aligns across 11 bases. The CDR3 runs to 15 residues. From germline, CDR1 is LNHDA and CDR2 SQIVND (reference sequence). V gave up 4 bases and J gave up 4 bases; unmatched junction bases: 4. CDR3 loop: CASSTLAGGADTQYF. The CDR3, as DNA: TGTGCCAGTAGTACCTTAGCGGGGGGGGCAGATACGCAGTATTTT.

This rearrangement joins TRBV27 to TRBJ2-2; D ambiguous. The CDR3 sequence is 15 residues long. Germline CDR1 and CDR2: MNHEY and SMNVEV (reference sequence). V lost 3 bases, J lost 0 bases, and 8 bases lay in between. DNA for the CDR3: TGTGCCAGCAGTTTCTCCACAGCGAACACCGGGGAGCTGTTTTTT. This codes for CASSFSTANTGELFF.

This sequence joins TRBV28 and TRBJ1-4; a possible D gene is TRBD1 (6 bases). The CDR3 contains 15 residues. Germline-derived CDR1 and CDR2 are MDHEN and SYDVKM. V gave up 8 bases and J gave up 0 bases, with 13 bases separating them. The CDR3 bases are TGTGCCAGCGTCCAACAGGGTCCAACTAATGAAAAACTGTTTTTT. The encoded protein is CASVQQGPTNEKLFF.

The rearrangement joins TRBV2 to TRBJ1-4; a weak D match, TRBD1 (5 bases). Trimming removed 8 bases at V and 0 bases at J, with 13 bases between. CDR1 is SNHLY, CDR2 FYNNEI, per germline. CDR3 size: 15 residues. DNA for the CDR3: TGTGCCAGCGGCCGATCCAGGGCAACTAATGAAAAACTGTTTTTT. It encodes CASGRSRATNEKLFF. Full variable domain (outside the CDR3, taken from reference TRBV2 and TRBJ1-4): EPEVTQTPSHQVTQMGQEVILRCVPISNHLYFYWYRQILGQKVEFLVSFYNNEISEKSEIFDDQFSVERPDGSNFTLKIRSTKLEDSAMYFCASGRSRATNEKLFFGSGTQLSVL.

Remarks on this clone: A read error may produce the germline difference seen at one junction end. The chain uses TRBV11-1 and TRBJ2-1; TRBD2 matches 13 bases. The germline V gene encodes CDR1 SGHAT and CDR2 FQDESV (reference sequence). CDR3 length: 15 amino acids. Written as DNA, the CDR3 is TGTGCCAACAGCTTAGCTGAACTAGCGGGGGGGCCGAAGTTCTTC. It specifies CANSLAELAGGPKFF.

In nucleotides, the CDR3 is TGTGCCAGCAGCGTAGAGGCGGGGACTCAGATCAACTATGGCTACACCTTC. Residues: CASSVEAGTQINYGYTF. This sequence joins TRBV9 and TRBJ1-2, with D possibly being TRBD1 (5 bases). The V end was cut by 0 bases, the J end by 2 bases, with 17 bases between. Germline V gene lookup returns CDR1 SGDLS and CDR2 YYNGEE. This CDR3 comprises 17 residues.

The chain couples TRBV20-1 to TRBJ2-1; D unclear. The CDR3 has 11 residues. CDR1 DFQATT and CDR2 SNEGSKA come from the germline V gene (reference sequence). Trimming took 2 bases from V and 12 from J, leaving 11 bases between them. CDR3 loop: CSARFGRGQFF. CDR3 nucleotide sequence: TGCAGTGCTAGATTCGGTCGTGGGCAGTTCTTC.

This clone occurred a few times. This rearrangement joins TRBV9 to TRBJ2-2; D remains ambiguous. The V end was cut by 0 bases, the J end by 4 bases, with 7 bases between. CDR3 size: 14 residues. Germline assignment: CDR1 SGDLS and CDR2 YYNGEE. Written as DNA, the CDR3 is TGTGCCAGCAGCGTAGGTCACATCACCGGGGAGCTGTTTTTT. This encodes CASSVGHITGELFF.

The gene calls are TRBV2 and TRBJ1-3, with D hard to call. The germline CDR1 and CDR2 sequences are SNHLY and FYNNEI. The CDR3 totals 16 residues. The V gene lost 4 bases and the J gene lost 0 bases, with 13 bases spanning the gap. CDR3 DNA: TGTGCCAGCAGTGTATCCGCCAGGAACTCTGGAAACACCATATATTTT. Translating gives CASSVSARNSGNTIYF.

The chain links TRBV4-1 to TRBJ2-5, with D possibly being TRBD1 (6 bases). The CDR3 loop spans 14 amino acids. Germline CDR1 and CDR2: MGHRA and YSYEKL. The V end was cut by 6 bases, the J end by 5 bases, with 16 bases between. CDR3 in amino acids: CASSQGLGSETQYF. The CDR3 DNA reads TGCGCCAGCAGTCAGGGGTTAGGGTCGGAGACCCAGTACTTC.